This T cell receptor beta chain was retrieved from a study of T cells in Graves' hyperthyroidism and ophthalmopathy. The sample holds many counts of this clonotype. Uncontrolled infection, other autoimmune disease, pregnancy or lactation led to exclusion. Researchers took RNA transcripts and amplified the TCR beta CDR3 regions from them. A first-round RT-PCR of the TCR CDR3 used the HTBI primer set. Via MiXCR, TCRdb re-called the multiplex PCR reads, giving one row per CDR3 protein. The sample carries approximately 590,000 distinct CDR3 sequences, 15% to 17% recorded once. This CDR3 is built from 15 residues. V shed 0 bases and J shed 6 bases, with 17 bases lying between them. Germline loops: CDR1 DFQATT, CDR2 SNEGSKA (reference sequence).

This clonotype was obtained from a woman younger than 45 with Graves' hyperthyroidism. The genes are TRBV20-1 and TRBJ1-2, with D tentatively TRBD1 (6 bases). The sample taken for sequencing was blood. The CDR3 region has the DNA TGCAGTGCTAGAGACCCTCTCAGGGGCGCGGATGGCTACACCTTC. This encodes CSARDPLRGADGYTF.